This T cell receptor beta chain was sequenced during a study of technical replicates of blood from a few donors listed by TCRdb under 2017. This clone was recorded a few times. Its antigen remains unidentified. No much larger clone is present one base from it, and per-base qualities are unavailable. The CDR3 spans 13 residues, from the cysteine through the phenylalanine. Only the CDR3 portion is preserved as DNA: 39 bases, with reading frame beginning at the first base. CDR1 SGDLS and CDR2 YYNGEE are derived from the germline V gene. Cut back by 2 bases and 1 base, the V and J ends lie 6 bases apart. Library preparation was by the immunoSEQ multiplex PCR assay. TCRdb limited this immuneACCESS table to in-frame rearrangements with V and J called. A share of clones is missing; checked studies link under half to unresolved V genes, and the rest is unexplained. The sample table records some 80,000 clones; roughly nine tenths of these occur just once. Jointly, the top ten make up roughly 0.28% of the sample.

Sequencing used T cells isolated from PBMCs. This receptor was taken from a human donor in good health. The V and J genes are TRBV9 and TRBJ1-1; perhaps TRBD1 is the D gene, with 5 bases matching. The DNA sequence follows: TGTGCCAGCAGCGTCCAGGGGAACACTGAAGCTTTCTTT. This gives the protein CASSVQGNTEAFF.